Each of the 23 T cell receptor beta chains below was sequenced from the same sample in a study of blood T cell repertoires in COVID-19. The method was immunoSEQ multiplex PCR; TCRdb's version includes in-frame clones alone and lacks a portion of them. The sample lists under 95,000 clones; 88% were seen once. The sequenced material came from peripheral blood. The source is a human donor in a cohort sampled during active COVID-19.

The chain is built from TRBV27 and TRBJ1-4; no definite D call. The V gene's germline CDR1 is MNHEY and CDR2 SMNVEV (reference sequence). V was pared by 9 bases and J by 6 bases, with 14 bases between. The CDR3 is made up of 13 amino acids. CDR3 sequence: CASATARDEKLFF. The CDR3 DNA sequence: TGTGCCAGTGCCACGGCGCGGGATGAAAAACTGTTTTTT. The whole variable domain, filled in from reference TRBV27 and TRBJ1-4, reads EAQVTQNPRYLITVTGKKLTVTCSQNMNHEYMSWYRQDPGLGLRQIYYSMNVEVTDKGDVPEGYKVSRKEKRNFPLILESPSPNQTSLYFCASATARDEKLFFGSGTQLSVL.

This clone is medium-sized by share. This chain links TRBV20-1 with TRBJ2-1; D ambiguous. The V gene lost 3 bases and the J gene lost 9 bases, with 15 bases spanning the gap. The CDR3 runs to 13 residues. Germline CDR1 reads DFQATT; CDR2 reads SNEGSKA (reference sequence). CDR3 nucleotide sequence: TGCAGTGCTAGTGTACGACTTAGTTCTGAGCAGTTCTTC. Its translation: CSASVRLSSEQFF.

This clone was seen just once. The V and J genes are TRBV19 and TRBJ1-4; 7 bases are a match to TRBD1. Germline trimming cut 3 bases from V and 4 bases from J; bases unmatched to any gene: 8. In germline, CDR1 is LNHDA, CDR2 SQIVND (reference sequence). The CDR3 consists of 16 residues. The DNA of the CDR3 is TGTGCCAGTAGTATCCCCCAGACAGGGAGTAATGAAAAACTGTTTTTT. Protein sequence: CASSIPQTGSNEKLFF.

The CDR3 DNA follows: TGTGCCAGCAGCAGAGGGGAGACCCAGTACTTC. Protein product: CASSRGETQYF. J is TRBJ2-5 and V is TRBV27, with D perhaps matching TRBD2 (5 bases). The CDR3 consists of 11 residues. The V gene lost 6 bases and the J gene lost 5 bases, with 7 bases spanning the gap. Germline V gene data show CDR1 as MNHEY and CDR2 as SMNVEV (reference sequence).

The chain combines TRBV6-6 with TRBJ1-2; a possible D gene is TRBD1 (5 bases). The germline V and J ends were trimmed by 5 bases and 3 bases, with 19 bases remaining between them. The germline V gene encodes CDR1 MNHNY and CDR2 SVGAGI (reference sequence). This CDR3 comprises 16 residues. This CDR3 is CASSTPTVAFDYGYTF. CDR3 nucleotide sequence: TGTGCCAGCAGTACCCCGACAGTCGCGTTTGACTATGGCTACACCTTC.

This sequence joins TRBV5-5 and TRBJ2-5, with 9 bases aligning to TRBD1. CDR3 length: 14 amino acids. V lost 0 bases, J lost 6 bases, and 3 bases stayed unmatched. From germline, CDR1 is SGHKS and CDR2 YYEKEE (reference sequence). The CDR3 reads CASSLGGQGKTQYF. The CDR3 DNA reads as TGTGCCAGCAGCTTGGGGGGACAGGGAAAGACCCAGTACTTC.

This rearrangement joins TRBV10-3 to TRBJ2-3; 11 bases agree with TRBD2. Per germline, CDR1 ENHRY and CDR2 SYGVKD. Trimming at V came to 5 bases and at J to 0 bases, leaving 13 bases not matched to a gene. The CDR3 extends over 19 amino acids. In DNA form, the CDR3 reads TGTGCCATCAGTACCGGGACTAGCGGACTTAGAACTAGCACAGATACGCAGTATTTT. Translating it yields CAISTGTSGLRTSTDTQYF.

The rearrangement links TRBV18 to TRBJ1-6; D perhaps matches TRBD1 (5 bases). Trimming shortened V by 1 base and J by 10 bases, and 14 bases separated the two germline ends. CDR1 KGHSH and CDR2 LQKENI come from the germline V gene. This CDR3 contains 15 residues. The CDR3: CASSPRQGVDSPLHF. CDR3 bases: TGTGCCAGCTCACCACGCCAGGGCGTAGACTCACCCCTCCACTTT.

In nucleotides, the CDR3 is TGTGCCAGCAGCTTGCCTCCGGGACAGGGGAAGAACACTGAAGCTTTCTTT. Its translation: CASSLPPGQGKNTEAFF. The gene calls are TRBV5-4 and TRBJ1-1, with 10 nucleotides matching TRBD1. This CDR3 is built from 17 residues. CDR1 is SGHNT and CDR2 is YYREEE in the germline V gene (reference sequence). V shed 1 base, J shed 1 base, and the junction held 7 bases outside the gene matches.

The chain is built from TRBV6-5 and TRBJ2-5; the D gene is possibly TRBD1 (6 bases). The ends were cut back, 6 bases at V and 4 bases at J, with 12 bases in the middle. The CDR3 is 13 residues long. Per germline, CDR1 MNHEY and CDR2 SVGAGI. This CDR3 reads CASRRGRGETQYF. The CDR3 region has the DNA TGTGCCAGCAGGAGGGGGAGAGGAGAGACCCAGTACTTC.

The CDR3 DNA is TGTGCCAGCCCCCCGGCGGGAAGGGCAGATACGCAGTATTTT. It is translated as CASPPAGRADTQYF. The J gene is TRBJ2-3, the V gene TRBV28; tentatively, D is TRBD2 (6 bases). The germline V and J ends were trimmed by 8 bases and 4 bases, with 16 bases remaining between them. The CDR3 covers 14 residues. CDR1 is MDHEN and CDR2 is SYDVKM in the germline V gene. The full variable domain, completed using reference TRBV28 and TRBJ2-3, is DVKVTQSSRYLVKRTGEKVFLECVQDMDHENMFWYRQDPGLGLRLIYFSYDVKMKEKGDIPEGYSVSREKKERFSLILESASTNQTSMYLCASPPAGRADTQYFGPGTRLTVL.

The V call is TRBV6-2 or TRBV6-3, the J call TRBJ1-4, with TRBD1 as a possible D gene (6 bases). The CDR3 has 14 residues. The V gene lost 6 bases and the J gene lost 7 bases, with 15 bases spanning the gap. Germline V gene lookup returns CDR1 MNHEY and CDR2 SVGEGT. In DNA form, the CDR3 reads TGTGCCAGCAGCCTGGGACACCGCGTTGAAAAACTGTTTTTT. It is translated as CASSLGHRVEKLFF.

V and J are TRBV28 and TRBJ1-3, with 7 bases matching TRBD1. The CDR3 totals 15 residues. The germline V gene has CDR1 MDHEN and CDR2 SYDVKM. The J segment lost 2 bases and the V segment lost 6 bases, leaving 7 bases of the junction unmatched. The CDR3 bases are TGTGCCAGCAGCCGACCCGGGACAGCTGGAAACACCATATATTTT. Amino acids: CASSRPGTAGNTIYF. Complete variable domain (other parts from reference TRBV28 and TRBJ1-3): DVKVTQSSRYLVKRTGEKVFLECVQDMDHENMFWYRQDPGLGLRLIYFSYDVKMKEKGDIPEGYSVSREKKERFSLILESASTNQTSMYLCASSRPGTAGNTIYFGEGSWLTVV.

The chain employs TRBV29-1 and TRBJ1-1; D possibly corresponds to TRBD1 (5 bases). There are 11 residues in the CDR3. Trimming removed 3 bases at V and 4 bases at J, with 6 bases between. Per germline, CDR1 SQVTM and CDR2 ANQGSEA. The CDR3 DNA reads TGCAGCGTTGACAGGGCCACTGAAGCTTTCTTT. Translation: CSVDRATEAFF.

V usage is TRBV28 and J usage is TRBJ1-1; D not certain. Germline CDR1 MDHEN, CDR2 SYDVKM. The CDR3 consists of 16 residues. V lost 4 bases and J lost 0, with 15 bases in between. The CDR3, as DNA: TGTGCCAGCAGTTCTCCATCCGGAGTCATGAACACTGAAGCTTTCTTT. This gives the protein CASSSPSGVMNTEAFF.

The chain combines TRBV21-1 with TRBJ2-4; no DNA check was done on the table's D call, TRBD2. TRBV21-1 is designated a pseudogene. This CDR3 region has 16 residues. For the CDR3, the DNA is TGTGCCAGCTCGGGGGGACTAGCGGGAGTTAGGGACATTCAGTACTTC. It specifies CASSGGLAGVRDIQYF.

This clone was recorded once. CDR3 residues: CASSPGTTNTEAFF. The CDR3 DNA follows: TGTGCCAGCAGCCCGGGGACAACCAACACTGAAGCTTTCTTT. V gene TRBV5-4 combines with J gene TRBJ1-1; D perhaps matches TRBD1 (6 bases). Trimming took off 4 bases at V and 2 bases at J, with 12 bases between the two ends. Germline-derived CDR1 and CDR2 are SGHNT and YYREEE (reference sequence). This CDR3 has 14 amino acids.

The J gene is TRBJ1-2, the V gene TRBV3-1 (or the pseudogene TRBV3-2); D is perhaps TRBD1 (6 bases). The CDR3 extends over 12 amino acids. Germline CDR1 LGHDT, CDR2 YNNKEL (reference sequence). Trimming cost V 3 bases and J 6 bases, with 8 bases left between them. CDR3 residues: CASSHQGNGYTF. The DNA of the CDR3 is TGTGCCAGCAGCCACCAGGGGAATGGCTACACCTTC.

CDR3 residues: CASSVTGGEQFF. The DNA for the CDR3 is TGTGCCAGTAGCGTAACAGGGGGTGAGCAGTTCTTC. The rearrangement joins TRBV19 to TRBJ2-1; 8 positions agree with TRBD1. The trim removed 6 bases at V and 9 bases at J, leaving 4 bases unmatched. There are 12 residues in the CDR3. Germline-derived CDR1 and CDR2 are LNHDA and SQIVND (reference sequence).

This sequence joins TRBV5-6 and TRBJ1-3; D remains ambiguous. Germline V gene lookup returns CDR1 SGHDT and CDR2 YYEEEE. This CDR3 has 14 amino acids. V gave up 2 bases and J gave up 1 base, with 7 bases separating them. The CDR3 is CASSFGGSGNTIYF. The CDR3 region has the DNA TGTGCCAGCAGCTTCGGAGGGTCTGGAAACACCATATATTTT.

This chain connects TRBV9 to TRBJ1-1; a weak D match, TRBD1 (6 bases). Trimming pared 2 bases from V and 0 bases from J, leaving 11 bases between. The CDR3 loop spans 15 amino acids. CDR1 and CDR2 (germline): SGDLS, YYNGEE. CDR3 sequence: CASSVWTDMNTEAFF. The CDR3 bases are TGTGCCAGCAGCGTCTGGACAGATATGAACACTGAAGCTTTCTTT.

The chain joins TRBV7-9 to TRBJ2-6; perhaps TRBD1 as D (6 bases). The CDR3 extends over 15 amino acids. With 1 base removed from V and 3 bases from J, the gap between germline ends came to 7 bases. The germline gives CDR1 SEHNR, CDR2 FQNEAQ (reference sequence). Here the CDR3 reads CASSLGGHGANVLTF. The DNA for the CDR3 is TGTGCCAGCAGCTTAGGGGGGCATGGGGCCAACGTCCTGACTTTC.

The chain links TRBV19 to TRBJ1-2; the match to TRBD1 covers 8 bases. The V gene's germline CDR1 is LNHDA and CDR2 SQIVND (reference sequence). The V and J ends lost 7 bases and 4 bases, in that order; junction bases with no gene match: 11. The CDR3 extends over 15 amino acids. In DNA form, the CDR3 reads TGTGCCAGTACCGCAGGACAGGGAACCTTCTATGGCTACACCTTC. Translated, it gives CASTAGQGTFYGYTF. Using reference TRBV19 and TRBJ1-2 for the parts outside the CDR3, the full variable domain is DGGITQSPKYLFRKEGQNVTLSCEQNLNHDAMYWYRQDPGQGLRLIYYSQIVNDFQKGDIAEGYSVSREKKESFPLTVTSAQKNPTAFYLCASTAGQGTFYGYTFGSGTRLTVV.